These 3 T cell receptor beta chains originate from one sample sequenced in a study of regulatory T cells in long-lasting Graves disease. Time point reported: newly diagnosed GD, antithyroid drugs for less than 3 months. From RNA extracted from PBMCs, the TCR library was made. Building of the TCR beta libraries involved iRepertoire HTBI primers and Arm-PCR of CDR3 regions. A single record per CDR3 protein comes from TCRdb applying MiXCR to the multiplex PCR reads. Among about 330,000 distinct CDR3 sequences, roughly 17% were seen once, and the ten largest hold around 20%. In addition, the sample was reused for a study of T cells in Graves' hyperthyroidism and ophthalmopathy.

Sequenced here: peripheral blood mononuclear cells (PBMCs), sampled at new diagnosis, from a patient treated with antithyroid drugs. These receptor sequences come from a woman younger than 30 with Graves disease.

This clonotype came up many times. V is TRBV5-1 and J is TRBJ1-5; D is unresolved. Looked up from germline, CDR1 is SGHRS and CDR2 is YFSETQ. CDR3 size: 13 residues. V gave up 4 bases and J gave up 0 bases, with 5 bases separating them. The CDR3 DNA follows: TGCGCCAGCAGCATAGATAGCAATCAGCCCCAGCATTTT. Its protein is CASSIDSNQPQHF.

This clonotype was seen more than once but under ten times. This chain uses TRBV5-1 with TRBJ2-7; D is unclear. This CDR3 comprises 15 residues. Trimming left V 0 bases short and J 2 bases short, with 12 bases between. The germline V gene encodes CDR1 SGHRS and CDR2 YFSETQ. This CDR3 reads CASSLGQEITYEQYF. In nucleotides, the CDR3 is TGCGCCAGCAGCTTGGGGCAGGAGATCACCTACGAGCAGTACTTC.

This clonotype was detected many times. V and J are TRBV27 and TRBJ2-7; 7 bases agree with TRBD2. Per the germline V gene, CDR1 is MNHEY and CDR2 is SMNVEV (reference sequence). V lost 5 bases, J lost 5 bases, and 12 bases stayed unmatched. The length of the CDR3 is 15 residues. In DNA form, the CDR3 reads TGTGCCAGCAGTCCCAAGGGGAGGGAAGGGGACGAGCAGTACTTC. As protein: CASSPKGREGDEQYF.